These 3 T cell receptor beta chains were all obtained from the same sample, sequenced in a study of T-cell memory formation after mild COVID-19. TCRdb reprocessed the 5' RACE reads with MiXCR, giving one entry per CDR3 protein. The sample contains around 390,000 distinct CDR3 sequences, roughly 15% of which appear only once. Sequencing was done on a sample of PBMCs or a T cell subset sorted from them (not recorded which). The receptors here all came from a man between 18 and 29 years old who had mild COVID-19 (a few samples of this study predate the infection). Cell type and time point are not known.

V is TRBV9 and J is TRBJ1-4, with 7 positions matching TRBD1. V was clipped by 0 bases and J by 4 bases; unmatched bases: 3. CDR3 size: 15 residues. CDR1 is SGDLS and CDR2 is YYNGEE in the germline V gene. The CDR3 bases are TGTGCCAGCAGCGTAGAGACAGGGCATAATGAAAAACTGTTTTTT. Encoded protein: CASSVETGHNEKLFF.

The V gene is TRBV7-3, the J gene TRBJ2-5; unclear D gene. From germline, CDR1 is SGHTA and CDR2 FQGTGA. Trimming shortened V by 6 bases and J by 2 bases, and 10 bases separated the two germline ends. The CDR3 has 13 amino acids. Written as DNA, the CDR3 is TGTGCCAGCAGAAGGACCCCGCAAGAGACCCAGTACTTC. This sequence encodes CASRRTPQETQYF.

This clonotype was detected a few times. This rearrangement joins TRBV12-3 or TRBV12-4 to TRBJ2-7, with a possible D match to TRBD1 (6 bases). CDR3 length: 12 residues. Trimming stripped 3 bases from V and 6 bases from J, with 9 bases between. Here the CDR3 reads CASSFAGVEQYF. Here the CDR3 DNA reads TGTGCCAGCAGTTTCGCAGGGGTCGAGCAGTACTTC.